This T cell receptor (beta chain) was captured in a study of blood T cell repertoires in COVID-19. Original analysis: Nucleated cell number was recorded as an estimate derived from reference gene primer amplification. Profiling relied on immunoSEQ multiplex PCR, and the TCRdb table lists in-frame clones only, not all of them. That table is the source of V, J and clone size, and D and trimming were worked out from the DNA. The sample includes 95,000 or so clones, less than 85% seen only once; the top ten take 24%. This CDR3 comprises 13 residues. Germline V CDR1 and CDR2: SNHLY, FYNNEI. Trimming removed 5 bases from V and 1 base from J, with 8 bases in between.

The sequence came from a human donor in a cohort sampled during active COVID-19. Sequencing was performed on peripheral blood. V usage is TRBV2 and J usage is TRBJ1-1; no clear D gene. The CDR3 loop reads CASSPRRNTEAFF. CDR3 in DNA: TGTGCCAGCAGTCCCCGTAGGAACACTGAAGCTTTCTTT.